The 5 T cell receptor beta chains in this list originate from one sample, sequenced in a study of T cell clonality in common variable immunodeficiency. The table came from immunoSEQ multiplex PCR; TCRdb's copy has only in-frame clones and leaves some out. The sample is made up of 75,000 to 85,000 clones, none counted only once. Sequencing was done on a sample of peripheral blood mononuclear cells. The receptors originated from a person aged 18 to 70 in good health.

This clone was seen repeatedly, ten times or more. From the germline J gene comes the end of the CDR3, since the read stops 3 residues before it. The chain employs TRBV7-3 and TRBJ1-6; no reliable D call. Germline lookup yields CDR1 SGHTA and CDR2 FQGTGA. CDR3 length equals 13 residues. V shed 1 base and J shed 9 bases, with 7 bases lying between them. CDR3 DNA, as far as it was read: TGTGCCAGCAGCTTAAATGGCCGTTCACCC. It yields the protein CASSLNGRSP. The whole CDR3 region reads CASSLNGRSPLHF. The complete variable domain, with remaining parts taken from reference TRBV7-3 and TRBJ1-6, reads GAGVSQTPSNKVTEKGKYVELRCDPISGHTALYWYRQSLGQGPEFLIYFQGTGAADDSGLPNDRFFAVRPEGSVSTLKIQRTERGDSAVYLCASSLNGRSPLHFGNGTRLTVT.

This clone has a count of ten or more. The CDR3 extends 3 residues past the end of the read, so its final part is completed from the germline J gene. V usage is TRBV19 and J usage is TRBJ1-5; 12 nucleotides match TRBD1. Trimming removed 6 bases from V and 4 bases from J; junction bases left unmatched: 10. In germline, CDR1 is LNHDA, CDR2 SQIVND (reference sequence). This CDR3 contains 17 residues. The chain's CDR3 is CASRRGQGATRNQPQHF. The CDR3 bases that were read are TGTGCCAGTAGGAGGGGACAGGGGGCGACAAGGAATCAGCCC.

This clone was seen repeatedly, ten times or more. The sequenced fragment ends 3 residues before the CDR3 boundary, so the rest is inferred from the germline J gene. The gene calls are TRBV7-2 and TRBJ1-1; TRBD1 matches 7 bases. This CDR3 spans 15 amino acids. J gave up 3 bases and V 3 bases, and 7 bases lay outside the gene matches. Germline V gene lookup returns CDR1 SGHTA and CDR2 FQGNSA. CDR3 residues: CASSFMQGVDTEAFF. The sequenced part of the CDR3 DNA is TGTGCCAGCAGCTTCATGCAGGGGGTCGACACTGAA. Full variable domain (outside the CDR3, taken from reference TRBV7-2 and TRBJ1-1): GAGVSQSPSNKVTEKGKDVELRCDPISGHTALYWYRQSLGQGLEFLIYFQGNSAPDKSGLPSDRFSAERTGGSVSTLTIQRTQQEDSAVYLCASSFMQGVDTEAFFGQGTRLTVV.

In the case of this clone: Read coverage stops 3 residues before the CDR3 terminus; the germline J gene supplies the remainder. This chain uses TRBV18 with TRBJ2-2; 9 bases agree with TRBD2. The CDR3 contains 16 residues. CDR1 is KGHSH, CDR2 LQKENI, per germline. V trimming: 5 bases; J trimming: 4 bases; junction bases outside the gene matches: 8. CDR3 residues: CASSTGASGITGELFF. CDR3 bases read: TGTGCCAGCTCAACAGGGGCTAGCGGGATCACCGGGGAG.

This clone was seen many times. The sequence runs out 3 residues before the end of the CDR3; the remainder is reconstructed from the germline J gene. The chain recombines TRBV18 with TRBJ2-7, with 7 bases identical to TRBD2. CDR1 is KGHSH, CDR2 LQKENI, per germline. V trimming: 3 bases; J trimming: 0 bases; junction bases outside the gene matches: 5. There are 15 residues in the CDR3. The CDR3 bases that were read are TGTGCCAGCTCACCCTTGGCGGGAGACTCCTACGAG. This sequence encodes CASSPLAGDSYE. The whole CDR3 protein is CASSPLAGDSYEQYF.